A single sample gave rise to the 10 T cell receptor beta chains below, sequenced in a study of OX40 agonist ivuxolimab in advanced cancers. Library creation used the immunoSEQ multiplex PCR assay. TCRdb stores this immuneACCESS table with in-frame sequences only. Part of the clones is absent; in the studies checked, under half of the shortfall reflects unresolved V genes, and no reason is known for the rest. The sample includes 67,000 or so clones, with about 88% observed a single time. In total, the top ten clones hold under 1.1% of the sample. The material sequenced was CD4+ or CD8+ T cells sorted from blood, taken in a trial of the OX40 agonist ivuxolimab. These receptors all come from an adult with an advanced solid tumor such as melanoma, head and neck, liver or kidney cancer.

J is TRBJ1-5 and V is TRBV7-9; D might be TRBD1 (5 bases). The CDR3 is made up of 16 amino acids. Germline assignment: CDR1 SEHNR and CDR2 FQNEAQ (reference sequence). V was trimmed by 1 base and J by 6 bases, leaving 16 bases between them. DNA of the CDR3: TGTGCCAGCAGCTTAGGTGCAGGGAGGGCTAGTCAGCCCCAGCATTTT. Translated, it gives CASSLGAGRASQPQHF.

The V call is TRBV28, the J call TRBJ1-4; 9 nucleotides line up with TRBD1. Unmatched junction bases numbered 6, after V lost 0 bases and J lost 4 bases. The germline gives CDR1 MDHEN, CDR2 SYDVKM. The CDR3 sequence is 17 residues long. CDR3 DNA: TGTGCCAGCAGTTTATGGGGACAGGGAAGGAGTAATGAAAAACTGTTTTTT. Amino acid sequence: CASSLWGQGRSNEKLFF. The whole variable domain, remainder taken from reference TRBV28 and TRBJ1-4, is DVKVTQSSRYLVKRTGEKVFLECVQDMDHENMFWYRQDPGLGLRLIYFSYDVKMKEKGDIPEGYSVSREKKERFSLILESASTNQTSMYLCASSLWGQGRSNEKLFFGSGTQLSVL.

The chain joins TRBV21-1 to TRBJ1-4. TRBV21-1 is recorded as a pseudogene. The CDR3 is made up of 15 amino acids. CDR3 in DNA: TGTGCCAGCAGCAACCCTCGAGCGATTAATGAAAAACTGTTTTTT. Protein sequence: CASSNPRAINEKLFF.

This rearrangement joins TRBV29-1 to TRBJ2-1; D unresolved. The germline V gene encodes CDR1 SQVTM and CDR2 ANQGSEA. The length of the CDR3 is 11 residues. Trimming took 8 bases from V and 4 from J, leaving 9 bases between them. The CDR3 protein is CSFGSYNEQFF. The DNA of the CDR3 is TGCAGCTTTGGGTCTTACAATGAGCAGTTCTTC.

This clone has just one count. V gene TRBV6-5 combines with J gene TRBJ1-2, with TRBD1 identical over 10 bases. Losses at the gene ends were 4 bases for V and 1 base for J; bases not matched to a gene: 3. CDR1 is MNHEY and CDR2 is SVGAGI in the germline V gene. CDR3 length equals 15 residues. The CDR3 spells CASSSRDRGNYGYTF. CDR3 DNA: TGTGCCAGCAGTTCCCGGGACAGGGGTAACTATGGCTACACCTTC.

This sequence joins TRBV5-1 and TRBJ2-7; 12 bases match TRBD2. Germline CDR1 reads SGHRS; CDR2 reads YFSETQ. The CDR3 runs 18 residues. J lost 0 bases, V lost 10 bases, and 17 bases had no gene match. CDR3 sequence: CAVQGGRTSGISSYEQYF. CDR3 sequence (DNA): TGCGCCGTACAGGGGGGGAGGACTAGCGGGATTAGCTCCTACGAGCAGTACTTC.

The chain uses TRBV7-9 and TRBJ1-2, with 9 bases that match TRBD1. This CDR3 is 15 amino acids long. Germline V gives CDR1 SEHNR, CDR2 FQNEAQ (reference sequence). V was clipped by 5 bases and J by 7 bases; unmatched bases: 11. As DNA, the CDR3 is TGTGCCAGCAGCCCCCCGGGACAGGGCGGAGGTGGCTACACCTTC. As protein: CASSPPGQGGGGYTF.

The chain couples TRBV27 to TRBJ1-5, with a weak D call TRBD1 (5 bases). Germline assignment: CDR1 MNHEY and CDR2 SMNVEV (reference sequence). This CDR3 contains 16 residues. Deletions cut 2 bases from V and 1 base from J, with 12 bases between. The CDR3 reads CASSLRAGASNQPQHF. CDR3 DNA sequence: TGTGCCAGCAGTTTACGGGCTGGGGCAAGCAATCAGCCCCAGCATTTT.

The chain carries TRBV5-1 and TRBJ1-2; no reliable D call. V was shortened by 0 bases and J by 2 bases, with 8 bases between the two germline ends. Per germline, CDR1 SGHRS and CDR2 YFSETQ. The CDR3 has 14 residues. The CDR3: CASSLATGNYGYTF. The CDR3 DNA reads as TGCGCCAGCAGCTTGGCCACCGGGAACTATGGCTACACCTTC.

The chain uses TRBV28 and TRBJ2-7; D perhaps matches TRBD2 (5 bases). The CDR3 has 15 amino acids. Germline V lookup: CDR1 MDHEN, CDR2 SYDVKM. Trimming pared 2 bases from V and 1 base from J, leaving 12 bases between. CDR3 DNA sequence: TGTGCCAGCAGTTTAGAGGGCAGGAAATCCTACGAGCAGTACTTC. Translating it yields CASSLEGRKSYEQYF.